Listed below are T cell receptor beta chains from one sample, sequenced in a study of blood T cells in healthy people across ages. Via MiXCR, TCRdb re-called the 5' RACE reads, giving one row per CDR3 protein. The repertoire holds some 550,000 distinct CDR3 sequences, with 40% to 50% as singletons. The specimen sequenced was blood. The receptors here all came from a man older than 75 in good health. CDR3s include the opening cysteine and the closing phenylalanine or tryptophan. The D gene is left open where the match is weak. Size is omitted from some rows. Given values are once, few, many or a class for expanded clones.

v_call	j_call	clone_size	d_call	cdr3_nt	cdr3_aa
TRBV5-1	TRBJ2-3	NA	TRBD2	TGCGCCAGCAGCTTGGAAGGGCGGGGGGGCGCAGATACGCAGTATTTT	CASSLEGRGGADTQYF
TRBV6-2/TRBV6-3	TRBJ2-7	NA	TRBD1	TGTGCCAGCACCCACAGGGGCACGGCTAACTACGAGCAGTACTTC	CASTHRGTANYEQYF
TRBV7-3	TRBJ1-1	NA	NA	TGTGCCAGCAGCCCCGGTGGAGGCGTCCTTGGCACTGAAGCTTTCTTT	CASSPGGGVLGTEAFF
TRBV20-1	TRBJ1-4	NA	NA	TGCAGTGCTACCGGATCTAATGAAAAACTGTTTTTT	CSATGSNEKLFF
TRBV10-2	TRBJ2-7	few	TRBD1	TGCGCCAGCAGAGATCCGGGACAGAGATACGAGCAGTACTTC	CASRDPGQRYEQYF
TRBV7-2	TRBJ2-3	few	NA	TGTGCCAGCAGCCCGGTGGGGGCCGGTAGTCAGTATTTT	CASSPVGAGSQYF
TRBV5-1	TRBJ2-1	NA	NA	TGCGCCAGCAGCTTGTCCCCCAGTGAGCAGTTCTTC	CASSLSPSEQFF
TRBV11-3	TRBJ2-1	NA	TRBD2	TGTGCCAGCAGCTTAGGGTCGGGGGGGATAGAAGAGACCCAGTTCTTC	CASSLGSGGIEETQFF
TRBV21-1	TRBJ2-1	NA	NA	TGTGCCAGCAGCAAGGGGTGGGGGTCTTACAATGAGCAGTTCTTC	CASSKGWGSYNEQFF
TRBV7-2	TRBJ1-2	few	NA	TGTGCCAGCAGCTTAGGTAAAGCAGGCCGGACGGGATCACACGGCTACACCTTC	CASSLGKAGRTGSHGYTF
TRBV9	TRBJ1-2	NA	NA	TGTGCCAGCAGCAGGGAGGGGCAGAACTATGGCTACACCTTC	CASSREGQNYGYTF
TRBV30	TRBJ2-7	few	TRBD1	TGTGCCTTCTCCACAGGGGGGCTAGAGGGCGAGCAGTACTTC	CAFSTGGLEGEQYF
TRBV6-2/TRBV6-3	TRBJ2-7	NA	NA	TGTGCCACCGTGGACGGAAGCTCCTACGAGCAGTACTTC	CATVDGSSYEQYF
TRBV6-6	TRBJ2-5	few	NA	TGTGCCAGCAGCCCGCACCAGACAAGATTTGAGACCCAGTACTTC	CASSPHQTRFETQYF
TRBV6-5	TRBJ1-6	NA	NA	TGTGCCAGCGGAGACAGGAATTCACCCCTCCACTTT	CASGDRNSPLHF
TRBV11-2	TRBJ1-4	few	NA	TGTGCCAGCAGCTTTGCGGGGGTCGGAGAAAAACTGTTTTTT	CASSFAGVGEKLFF
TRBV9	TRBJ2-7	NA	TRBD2	TGTGCCAGCAGCGTTACACCTAGCGGGGGGGACGAGCAGTACTTC	CASSVTPSGGDEQYF
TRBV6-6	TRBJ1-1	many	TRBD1	TGTGCCAGCAGTTTGGGACAGGGGTGGGCTGAAGCTTTCTTT	CASSLGQGWAEAFF
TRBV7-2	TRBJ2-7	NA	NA	TGTGCCAGCAGCTTAGCAACACAGGGCAGGGGCGAGCAGTACTTC	CASSLATQGRGEQYF
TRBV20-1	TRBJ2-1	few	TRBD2	TGCAGTGCTAAAACCGGGACTAGCGGACCCTCCTACAATGAGCAGTTCTTC	CSAKTGTSGPSYNEQFF
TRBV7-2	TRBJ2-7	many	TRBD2	TGTGCCAGCAGCTTGAATAGCGGGAGTGGGTACGAGCAGTACTTC	CASSLNSGSGYEQYF
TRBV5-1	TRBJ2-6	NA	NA	TGCGCCAGCAGCCTCTATATTGTGGGTGGGGCCAACGTCCTGACTTTC	CASSLYIVGGANVLTF
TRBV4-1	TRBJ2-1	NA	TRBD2	TGCGCCAGCAGCCCGGGACTAGCGGTACCCTTAAATGAGCAGTTCTTC	CASSPGLAVPLNEQFF
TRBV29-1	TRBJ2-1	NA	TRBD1	TGCAGCGGTGGAGGGACAGGGGGGAATGAGCAGTTCTTC	CSGGGTGGNEQFF
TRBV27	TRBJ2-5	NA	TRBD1	TGTGCCCTGGAAGAGGGGGCCTATGAGCAGTACTTC	CALEEGAYEQYF
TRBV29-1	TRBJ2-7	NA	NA	TGCAGCGTTGAGATACAGGTCTCCGAGCAGTACTTC	CSVEIQVSEQYF
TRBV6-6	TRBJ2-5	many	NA	TGTGCCAGCAGTTATACCATCGGTACCCAGTACTTC	CASSYTIGTQYF
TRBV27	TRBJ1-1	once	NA	TGTGCCAGCGGTTTCGGAGCAGGAAACACTGAAGCTTTCTTT	CASGFGAGNTEAFF
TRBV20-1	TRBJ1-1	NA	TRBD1	TGCAGTGCTAGGGGTGGGAGGGGGCAGGGCTTGAACACTGAAGCTTTCTTT	CSARGGRGQGLNTEAFF
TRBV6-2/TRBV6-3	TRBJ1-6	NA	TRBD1	TGTGCCAGCAGTTACTCACCGGGACAGCGGAGCTCCTATAATTCACCCCTCCACTTT	CASSYSPGQRSSYNSPLHF
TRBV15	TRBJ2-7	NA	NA	TGTGCCACCAGCAGAGAAGTGGAATGGGGAACCTCCGAGCAGTACTTC	CATSREVEWGTSEQYF
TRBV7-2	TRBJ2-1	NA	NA	TGTGCCAGCAGTATAACCCCCAGACTAAACAATGAGCAGTTCTTC	CASSITPRLNNEQFF
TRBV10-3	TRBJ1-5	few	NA	TGTGCCATCGGTGGGGCAGGGAAAGAGCCCCAGCATTTT	CAIGGAGKEPQHF
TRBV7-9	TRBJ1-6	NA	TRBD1	TGTGCCAGCGGAGGGACAGGGGGCTCGAGTAATTCACTCCTCCACTTT	CASGGTGGSSNSLLHF
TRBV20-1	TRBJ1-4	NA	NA	TGCAGTGCTAAGGTTAGGGCTAATGAAAAACTGTTTTTT	CSAKVRANEKLFF
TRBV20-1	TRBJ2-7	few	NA	TGCAGTGCCCCGGAATCGGCCTACGAGCAGTACTTC	CSAPESAYEQYF
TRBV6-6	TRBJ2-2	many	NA	TGTGCCAGTACATGGGGGGCAACCGGGGAGCTGTTTTTT	CASTWGATGELFF
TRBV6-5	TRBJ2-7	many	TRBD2	TGTGCCAGCAGAGGACTAGCGGGAGCCTACGAGCAGTACTTC	CASRGLAGAYEQYF
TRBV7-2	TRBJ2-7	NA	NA	TGTGCCAGCAGTCCGACTCCGGGAAATACCTACGAGCAGTACTTC	CASSPTPGNTYEQYF
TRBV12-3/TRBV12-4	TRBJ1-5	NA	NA	TGTGCCAGCAGTTTTATTCTGCAGCCCCAGCATTTT	CASSFILQPQHF
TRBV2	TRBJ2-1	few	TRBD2	TGTGCCAGCAGCCGGACTAGCGGGGTCTCCTACAATGAGCAGTTCTTC	CASSRTSGVSYNEQFF
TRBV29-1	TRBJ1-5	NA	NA	TGCAGCCTAGAACGGTTCCTGCAGCCCCAGCATTTT	CSLERFLQPQHF
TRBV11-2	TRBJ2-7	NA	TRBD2	TGTGCCGGCAGCTCGGGGACTAGCGGGGGGACAGGTTACGAGCAGTACTTC	CAGSSGTSGGTGYEQYF
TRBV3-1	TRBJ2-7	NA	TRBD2	TGTGCCAGCAGCCAAGCGGTGGGAGGGATCTACGAGCAGTACTTC	CASSQAVGGIYEQYF
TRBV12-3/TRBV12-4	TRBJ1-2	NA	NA	TGTGCCAGCAGTGCAAGGGACGGGCTCTATGGCTACACCTTC	CASSARDGLYGYTF
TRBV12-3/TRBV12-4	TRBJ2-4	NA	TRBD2	TGTGCCAGCAGTCTAGGGGCGCGGGAGAACATTCAGTACTTC	CASSLGARENIQYF
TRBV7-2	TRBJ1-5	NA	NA	TGTGCCAGCAGCTTTGAGGGATACCAGCCCCAGCATTTT	CASSFEGYQPQHF